This T cell receptor beta chain was recorded in a study of regulatory T cells in long-lasting Graves disease. In germline, CDR1 is LNHDA, CDR2 SQIVND (reference sequence). V gave up 7 bases and J gave up 3 bases, with 13 bases separating them. CDR3 size: 14 residues. Specified time point: newly diagnosed GD, antithyroid drugs for less than 3 months. PBMC RNA was the source of the TCR library. In this cohort, patients came from an endocrinology department located in Xi'an, China. This clonotype was seen only a few times. HTBI primers from iRepertoire and Arm-PCR of CDR3 regions yielded the TCR beta libraries. TCRdb itself ran the multiplex PCR reads through MiXCR, one entry per CDR3 protein. This sample has about 320,000 distinct CDR3 sequences, with 15% to 20% found just once.

The sequences come from peripheral blood mononuclear cells (PBMCs), collected at new diagnosis, from a patient treated with antithyroid drugs. V and J are TRBV19 and TRBJ2-4; D perhaps matches TRBD2 (5 bases). This clonotype was sampled from a female donor with Graves disease. CDR3 nucleotide sequence: TGTGCCAGTATGTCGGATGGAGGCAAAAACATTCAGTACTTC. It encodes CASMSDGGKNIQYF.